Listed below are T cell receptor beta chains from one sample, sequenced in a study of CD4+ T cells in melanoma. TCRdb keeps only in-frame clones here, not all; method: immunoSEQ multiplex PCR. The top ten hold 4.5% to 5.5% of the sample, which has tens of thousands of clones, over 60% seen once. Sequencing was performed on tumor tissue. All receptors come from a human donor with melanoma. Each CDR3 is given with its conserved first and last residue. D genes are given only for firm matches. Clone size is not always given. Where it is, it says once, few, many or a class for expanded clones.

NA	TRBV7-2	TRBJ2-5	NA	TGTGCCAGCAGCTTAGGGCGGTCGCGGGGGCGAGAGACCCAGTACTTC	CASSLGRSRGRETQYF
NA	TRBV28	TRBJ2-7	TRBD1	TGTGCCAGCAGTTTGGGGGAGCCGGGACAGGCGTTCCACGAGCAGTACTTC	CASSLGEPGQAFHEQYF
NA	TRBV4-2	TRBJ1-2	NA	TGTGCCAGCAGCCAAGATGCGGGGACTATCTATGGCTACACCTTC	CASSQDAGTIYGYTF
NA	TRBV25-1	TRBJ1-1	NA	TGTGCCAGCAGTGTCAGGGCCGGCGAAGCTTTCTTT	CASSVRAGEAFF
NA	TRBV11-1	TRBJ2-5	TRBD2	TGTGCCAGCAGCTTACTAGCGGGGGGCCCTCGGACCCAGTACTTC	CASSLLAGGPRTQYF
once	TRBV6-1	TRBJ2-4	TRBD2	TGTGCCAGCAGTGAATGGAGGGAGGGGCAAAACATTCAGTACTTC	CASSEWREGQNIQYF
NA	TRBV7-8	TRBJ2-7	TRBD2	TGTGCCAGCAGCTTAGCGACTAGCGGGGGATACGAGCAGTACTTC	CASSLATSGGYEQYF
NA	TRBV7-9	TRBJ1-1	NA	TGTGCCAGCAGCTTATGGTACGGGGGGGGGACTGAAGCTTTCTTT	CASSLWYGGGTEAFF
NA	TRBV4-3	TRBJ1-4	TRBD1	TGCGCCAGCAGCCAAGAACCCACAGGGGGTAATGAAAAACTGTTTTTT	CASSQEPTGGNEKLFF
NA	TRBV18	TRBJ2-3	NA	TGTGCCAGTTTCCCGGACACCTACACAGATACGCAGTATTTT	CASFPDTYTDTQYF
NA	TRBV11-2	TRBJ2-6	TRBD2	TGTGCCAGCAGGGCCCCGGGACTAGCTTTACCTGGGGCCAACGTCCTGACTTTC	CASRAPGLALPGANVLTF
NA	TRBV19	TRBJ2-6	TRBD2	TGTGCCAGTAGCCTGGATGGGGGGGATGGGGCCAACGTCCTGACTTTC	CASSLDGGDGANVLTF
NA	TRBV29-1	TRBJ1-4	NA	TGCAGCGCCGGCTCGCAGTCAGATGCAACTAATGAAAAACTGTTTTTT	CSAGSQSDATNEKLFF
few	TRBV5-1	TRBJ1-1	NA	TGCGCCAGCAGCTTGAAAGGGAACACTGAAGCTTTCTTT	CASSLKGNTEAFF
NA	TRBV2	TRBJ1-6	NA	TGTGCCAGCAGCAAAAGCTCCTATAATTCACCCCTCCACTTT	CASSKSSYNSPLHF
NA	TRBV30	TRBJ2-7	TRBD1	TGTGCCTGGACGGGACAGGGGGCGTACGAGCAGTACTTC	CAWTGQGAYEQYF